The 27 T cell receptor beta chains below were found in one sample sequenced in a study of monozygotic twins with inflammatory bowel disease. Following a re-call of the 5' RACE reads, TCRdb has one entry per CDR3 protein and lacks DNA. In all, the sample yields around 380,000 distinct CDR3 sequences. Source material: blood. All receptors come from a human donor with ulcerative colitis or Crohn's disease, or a healthy co-twin of an affected twin (not recorded which).

The gene calls are TRBV20-1 and TRBJ2-4; the D gene TCRdb calls, TRBD1, cannot be checked with no DNA. CDR1 and CDR2 (germline): DFQATT, SNEGSKA (reference sequence). The CDR3 contains 13 residues. CDR3 sequence: CSARVTELNIQYF.

The rearrangement uses TRBV5-1 and TRBJ2-1. Germline V CDR1 and CDR2: SGHRS, YFSETQ. The length of the CDR3 is 15 residues. The CDR3 is CASSVGGSSYNEQFF.

The CDR3 is CASSLGGGSYNSPLHF. The rearrangement joins TRBV5-4 to TRBJ1-6. This CDR3 comprises 16 residues. Germline V gives CDR1 SGHNT, CDR2 YYREEE (reference sequence). The entire variable domain, with the rest obtained from reference TRBV5-4 and TRBJ1-6, is as follows: ETGVTQSPTHLIKTRGQQVTLRCSSQSGHNTVSWYQQALGQGPQFIFQYYREEENGRGNFPPRFSGLQFPNYSSELNVNALELDDSALYLCASSLGGGSYNSPLHFGNGTRLTVT.

This chain uses TRBV15 with TRBJ2-3; absent DNA, TCRdb's TRBD2 call cannot be checked. Germline V gene lookup returns CDR1 LNHNV and CDR2 YYDKDF (reference sequence). The CDR3 consists of 14 residues. The CDR3: CATSEAGFPDTQYF.

The chain employs TRBV6-5 and TRBJ2-3; TCRdb outputs TRBD1, but without DNA this stays unchecked. This CDR3 contains 16 residues. Looked up from germline, CDR1 is MNHEY and CDR2 is SVGAGI. The CDR3 sequence: CASSFPGQGVTDTQYF.

The gene calls are TRBV24-1 and TRBJ2-3; checking the TCRdb D call of TRBD1 is not possible without DNA. The germline gives CDR1 KGHDR, CDR2 SFDVKD. The CDR3 extends over 13 amino acids. The CDR3 loop reads CATSGDRVDTQYF.

The CDR3 region is CASSLSGGRVISYEQYF. The chain couples TRBV27 to TRBJ2-7; TCRdb gives TRBD2 as the D gene, but with no DNA this cannot be confirmed. This CDR3 spans 17 amino acids. Germline assignment: CDR1 MNHEY and CDR2 SMNVEV (reference sequence).

The chain has TRBV12-3 or TRBV12-4 and TRBJ2-2; lacking DNA, the TRBD1 call made by TCRdb goes unchecked. The CDR3 is 15 amino acids. Here the CDR3 reads CASTYRGLSTGELFF.

The chain recombines TRBV5-1 with TRBJ1-1; TCRdb proposes TRBD1, but this gene call is untestable without DNA. Germline CDR1 is SGHRS and CDR2 is YFSETQ. This CDR3 spans 14 amino acids. The CDR3 sequence is CASSLSGLNTEAFF.

The chain combines TRBV6-1 with TRBJ2-1; there is no DNA to check the TCRdb D call of TRBD2. CDR3 length: 19 amino acids. Per germline, CDR1 MNHNS and CDR2 SASEGT. CDR3 amino acids: CASSPFGTSGRAPYNEQFF.

The chain is built from TRBV25-1 and TRBJ2-5; without DNA, the TCRdb call of TRBD2 cannot be checked. The CDR3 consists of 15 residues. CDR1 is MGHDK and CDR2 is SYGVNS in the germline V gene. CDR3 residues: CASSLPGLAEETQYF.

V is TRBV7-2 and J is TRBJ2-1. The CDR3 runs 15 residues. CDR1 and CDR2 from the germline V gene are SGHTA and FQGNSA. The CDR3: CASSLGSSRHNEQFF.

The rearrangement links TRBV7-2 to TRBJ2-5; TCRdb returns TRBD1, unconfirmable since there is no DNA. Germline values: CDR1 SGHTA, CDR2 FQGNSA. The CDR3 has 15 amino acids. The CDR3 sequence: CASSLERGPGETQYF.

J is TRBJ2-6 and V is TRBV27; TCRdb's D call, TRBD2, is unchecked because there is no DNA. CDR1 and CDR2 (germline): MNHEY, SMNVEV (reference sequence). The CDR3 is made up of 14 amino acids. The CDR3 reads CASRYAGGANVLTF.

V gene TRBV29-1 combines with J gene TRBJ2-2; without DNA, the TCRdb call of TRBD1 cannot be checked. Per germline, CDR1 SQVTM and CDR2 ANQGSEA. The CDR3 has 14 amino acids. The CDR3 sequence: CSVVIGTGAGELFF.

This chain connects TRBV20-1 to TRBJ2-7; the D call from TCRdb, TRBD2, cannot be confirmed without DNA. The CDR3 runs to 15 residues. CDR1 is DFQATT and CDR2 is SNEGSKA in the germline V gene (reference sequence). CDR3 in amino acids: CSASGLAGGGREQYF.

J is TRBJ1-3 and V is TRBV2. Germline V gene data show CDR1 as SNHLY and CDR2 as FYNNEI. This CDR3 has 17 amino acids. CDR3 loop: CASSEGLGGLPGNTIYF.

This chain links TRBV20-1 with TRBJ1-1. This CDR3 is built from 16 residues. Germline lookup yields CDR1 DFQATT and CDR2 SNEGSKA (reference sequence). Here the CDR3 reads CSARASARQGNTEAFF.

The chain uses TRBV11-2 and TRBJ2-3; the TCRdb D gene call, TRBD2, has no DNA to confirm it. Per the germline V gene, CDR1 is SGHAT and CDR2 is FQNNGV. This CDR3 spans 16 amino acids. The CDR3 region is CASSLAASGSTDTQYF.

The chain couples TRBV11-2 to TRBJ2-3; without DNA, the TCRdb call of TRBD2 cannot be checked. CDR1 is SGHAT, CDR2 FQNNGV, per germline. This CDR3 contains 17 residues. The chain's CDR3 is CASSPLLSGTSTDTQYF.

The J gene is TRBJ2-1, the V gene TRBV7-2; there is no DNA to check the TCRdb D call of TRBD2. CDR1 and CDR2 (germline): SGHTA, FQGNSA. There are 15 residues in the CDR3. Here the CDR3 reads CASSLDPPLANEQFF.

The gene calls are TRBV24-1 and TRBJ1-6; with no DNA, the TCRdb D assignment of TRBD1 cannot be verified. The CDR3 has 17 amino acids. Germline CDR1 and CDR2: KGHDR and SFDVKD. CDR3 amino acids: CATSDPNRNGKNSPLHF.

The chain joins TRBV20-1 to TRBJ2-7; the TCRdb D gene call, TRBD2, has no DNA to confirm it. Germline V gene data show CDR1 as DFQATT and CDR2 as SNEGSKA (reference sequence). The length of the CDR3 is 15 residues. CDR3 region: CSATRLAYGSYEQYF.

This sequence joins TRBV6-2 or TRBV6-3 and TRBJ2-7; the TRBD2 assignment by TCRdb is unverifiable without DNA. CDR1 MNHEY and CDR2 SVGEGT come from the germline V gene. The CDR3 is 14 residues long. The CDR3 spells CASSISGLYYEQYF.

This chain connects TRBV5-1 to TRBJ1-1. Looked up from germline, CDR1 is SGHRS and CDR2 is YFSETQ. The length of the CDR3 is 14 residues. CDR3 sequence: CASSNSAPDTEAFF.

The genes are TRBV4-1 and TRBJ2-7; the TRBD2 assignment by TCRdb is unverifiable without DNA. The CDR3 is made up of 16 amino acids. Germline CDR1 MGHRA, CDR2 YSYEKL. This chain's CDR3 is CASSQGGTLDSYEQYF.

The chain couples TRBV2 to TRBJ1-2. The CDR3 has 14 residues. CDR1 SNHLY and CDR2 FYNNEI come from the germline V gene. CDR3 loop: CASSPLRGVDGYTF.